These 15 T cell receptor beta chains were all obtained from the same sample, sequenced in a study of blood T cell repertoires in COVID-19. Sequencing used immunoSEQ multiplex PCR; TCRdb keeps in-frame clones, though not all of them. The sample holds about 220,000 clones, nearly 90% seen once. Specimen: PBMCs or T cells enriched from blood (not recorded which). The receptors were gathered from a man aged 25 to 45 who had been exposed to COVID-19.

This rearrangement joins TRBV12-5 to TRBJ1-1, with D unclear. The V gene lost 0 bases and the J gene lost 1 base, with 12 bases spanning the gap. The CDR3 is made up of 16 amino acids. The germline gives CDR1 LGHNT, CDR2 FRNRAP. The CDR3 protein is CASGLVRSRGNTEAFF. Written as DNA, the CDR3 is TGTGCTAGTGGTTTGGTACGATCCCGGGGGAACACTGAAGCTTTCTTT. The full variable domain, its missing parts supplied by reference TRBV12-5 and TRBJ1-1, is DARVTQTPRHKVTEMGQEVTMRCQPILGHNTVFWYRQTMMQGLELLAYFRNRAPLDDSGMPKDRFSAEMPDATLATLKIQPSEPRDSAVYFCASGLVRSRGNTEAFFGQGTRLTVV.

CDR3 sequence reads: CASSTDRGAPYEQYF. CDR3 nucleotides: TGTGCCAGCAGTACCGACAGGGGCGCCCCGTACGAGCAGTACTTC. V and J are TRBV6-5 and TRBJ2-7, with 8 bases fitting TRBD1. The CDR3 extends over 15 amino acids. Looked up from germline, CDR1 is MNHEY and CDR2 is SVGAGI. V lost 5 bases and J lost 4; bases outside the gene matches: 10.

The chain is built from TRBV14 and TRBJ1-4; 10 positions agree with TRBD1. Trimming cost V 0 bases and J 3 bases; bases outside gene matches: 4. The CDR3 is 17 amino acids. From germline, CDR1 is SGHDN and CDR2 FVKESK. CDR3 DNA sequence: TGTGCCAGCAGCCAAGAGACAGGGGGCGCTTCTAATGAAAAACTGTTTTTT. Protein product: CASSQETGGASNEKLFF. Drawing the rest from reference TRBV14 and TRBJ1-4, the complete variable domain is EAGVTQFPSHSVIEKGQTVTLRCDPISGHDNLYWYRRVMGKEIKFLLHFVKESKQDESGMPNNRFLAERTGGTYSTLKVQPAELEDSGVYFCASSQETGGASNEKLFFGSGTQLSVL.

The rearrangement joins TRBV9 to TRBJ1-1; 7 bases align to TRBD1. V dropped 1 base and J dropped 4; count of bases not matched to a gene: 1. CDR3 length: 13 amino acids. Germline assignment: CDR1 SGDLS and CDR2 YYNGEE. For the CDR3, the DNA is TGTGCCAGCAGCGTAACAGGGGTCACTGAAGCTTTCTTT. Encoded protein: CASSVTGVTEAFF.

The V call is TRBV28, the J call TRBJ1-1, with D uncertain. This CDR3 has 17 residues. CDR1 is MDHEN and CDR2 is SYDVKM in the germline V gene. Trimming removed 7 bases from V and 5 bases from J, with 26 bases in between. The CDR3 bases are TGTGCCAGCACCGTAAGACTCTGGTCGTTTGGGAGGACTGAAGCTTTCTTT. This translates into CASTVRLWSFGRTEAFF.

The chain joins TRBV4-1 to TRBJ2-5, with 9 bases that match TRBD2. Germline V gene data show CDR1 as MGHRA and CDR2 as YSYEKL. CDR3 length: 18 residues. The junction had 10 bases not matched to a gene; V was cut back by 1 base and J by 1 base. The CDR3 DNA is TGCGCCAGCAGCCAAGTTTGGGGTAGCGGGGGACCCCAAGAGACCCAGTACTTC. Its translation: CASSQVWGSGGPQETQYF.

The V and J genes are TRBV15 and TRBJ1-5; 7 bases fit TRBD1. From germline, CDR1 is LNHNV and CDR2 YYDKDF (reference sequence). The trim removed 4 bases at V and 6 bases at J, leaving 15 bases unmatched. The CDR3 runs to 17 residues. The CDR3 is CATSNLGQLLDRQPQHF. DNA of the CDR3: TGTGCCACCAGCAACCTGGGACAGCTCTTGGATCGTCAGCCCCAGCATTTT.

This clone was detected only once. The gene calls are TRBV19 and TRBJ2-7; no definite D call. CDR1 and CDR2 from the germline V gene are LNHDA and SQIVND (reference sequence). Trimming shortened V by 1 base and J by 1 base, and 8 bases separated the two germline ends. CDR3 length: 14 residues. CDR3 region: CASSIGAGSYEQYF. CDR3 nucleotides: TGTGCCAGTAGTATAGGGGCCGGATCCTACGAGCAGTACTTC.

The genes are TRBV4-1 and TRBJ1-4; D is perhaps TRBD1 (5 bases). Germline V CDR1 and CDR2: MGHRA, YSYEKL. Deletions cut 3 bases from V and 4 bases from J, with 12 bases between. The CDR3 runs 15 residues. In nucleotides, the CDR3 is TGCGCCAGCAGCCAGAGACAGTTGGGTAATGAAAAACTGTTTTTT. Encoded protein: CASSQRQLGNEKLFF.

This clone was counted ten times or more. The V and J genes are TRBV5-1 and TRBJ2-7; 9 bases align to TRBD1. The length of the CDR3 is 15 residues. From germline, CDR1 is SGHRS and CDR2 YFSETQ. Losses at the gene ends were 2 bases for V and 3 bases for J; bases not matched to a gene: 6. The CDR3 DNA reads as TGCGCCAGCAGCTTTCAAGGACAGGGGATCTACGAGCAGTACTTC. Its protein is CASSFQGQGIYEQYF.

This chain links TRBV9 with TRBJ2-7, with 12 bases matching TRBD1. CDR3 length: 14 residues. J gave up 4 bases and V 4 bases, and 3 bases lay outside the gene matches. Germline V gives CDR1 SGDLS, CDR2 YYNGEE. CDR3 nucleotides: TGTGCCAGCAGCTCGGGACAGGGGGCGTACGAGCAGTACTTC. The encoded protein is CASSSGQGAYEQYF.

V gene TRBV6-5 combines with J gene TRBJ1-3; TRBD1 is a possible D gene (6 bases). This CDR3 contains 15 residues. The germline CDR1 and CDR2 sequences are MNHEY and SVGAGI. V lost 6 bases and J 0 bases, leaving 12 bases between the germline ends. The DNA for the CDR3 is TGTGCCAGCAGGTCCAGGGGACGCTCTGGAAACACCATATATTTT. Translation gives CASRSRGRSGNTIYF.

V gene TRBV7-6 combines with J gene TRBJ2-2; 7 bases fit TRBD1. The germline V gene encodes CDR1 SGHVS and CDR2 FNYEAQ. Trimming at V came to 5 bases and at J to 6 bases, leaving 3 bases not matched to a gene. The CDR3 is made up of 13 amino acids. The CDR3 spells CASSRGQAGELFF. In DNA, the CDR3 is TGTGCCAGCAGCCGCGGACAGGCCGGGGAGCTGTTTTTT.

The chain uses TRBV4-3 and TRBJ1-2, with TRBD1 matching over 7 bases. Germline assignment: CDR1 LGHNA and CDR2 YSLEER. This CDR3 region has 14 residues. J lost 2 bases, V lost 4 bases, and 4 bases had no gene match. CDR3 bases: TGCGCCAGCAGCCCTAAACAGGGGAACTATGGCTACACCTTC. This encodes CASSPKQGNYGYTF.

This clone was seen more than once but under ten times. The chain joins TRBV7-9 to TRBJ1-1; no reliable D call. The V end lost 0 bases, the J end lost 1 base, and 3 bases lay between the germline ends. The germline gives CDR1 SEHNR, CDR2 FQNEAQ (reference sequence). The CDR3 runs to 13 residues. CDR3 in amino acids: CASSLAANTEAFF. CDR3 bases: TGTGCCAGCAGCTTAGCAGCGAACACTGAAGCTTTCTTT.